Listed here are 10 T cell receptor beta chains from one sample, sequenced in a study of Ad26.COV2.S vaccination and SARS-CoV-2 variants. The treatment: about 20 received Ad26.COV2.S at low or high dose, single or two shots; about 5 received placebo; per-sample allocation not given. Collection of samples fell on day 63 after the first vaccine or placebo injection. Here immunoSEQ multiplex PCR was the method, and the copy in TCRdb shows in-frame clones only, minus some. The table records approximately 240,000 clones, roughly 90% of them present only once. This specimen was peripheral blood, taken in a trial of Ad26.COV2.S vaccine versus placebo. These receptors were collected from a person aged 18 to 59 who received the Ad26.COV2.S COVID-19 vaccine or a placebo.

This chain connects TRBV5-5 to TRBJ1-6; D not resolved. This CDR3 contains 17 residues. Germline values: CDR1 SGHKS, CDR2 YYEKEE (reference sequence). Trimming removed 4 bases from V and 0 bases from J, with 14 bases in between. DNA of the CDR3: TGTGCCAGCAGCACCAGACCCCAGAGCTCCTATAATTCACCCCTCCACTTT. This sequence encodes CASSTRPQSSYNSPLHF. The full variable domain, rest sourced from reference TRBV5-5 and TRBJ1-6, is DAGVTQSPTHLIKTRGQQVTLRCSPISGHKSVSWYQQVLGQGPQFIFQYYEKEERGRGNFPDRFSARQFPNYSSELNVNALLLGDSALYLCASSTRPQSSYNSPLHFGNGTRLTVT.

The rearrangement uses TRBV3-1 (or the pseudogene TRBV3-2) and TRBJ2-2, with TRBD1 matching 8 bases. The CDR3 totals 13 residues. Germline assignment: CDR1 LGHDT and CDR2 YNNKEL (reference sequence). V lost 4 bases and J lost 14; bases outside the gene matches: 9. Here the CDR3 DNA reads TGTGCCAGCAGCCCTGACTGGACAGGGCTACTGTTTTTT. Translation: CASSPDWTGLLFF.

This rearrangement joins TRBV4-1 to TRBJ2-5; 8 bases line up with TRBD1. In germline, CDR1 is MGHRA, CDR2 YSYEKL. With 4 bases clipped from V and 5 bases from J, the junction kept 12 bases outside the gene matches. The CDR3 has 16 residues. The CDR3 loop is CASSRWTGPLGETQYF. For the CDR3, the DNA is TGCGCCAGCAGCCGATGGACAGGGCCCCTTGGGGAGACCCAGTACTTC.

This rearrangement joins TRBV4-2 to TRBJ1-1; 8 bases agree with TRBD1. The CDR3 has 13 residues. The germline V gene encodes CDR1 LGHNA and CDR2 YNFKEQ. The V and J ends lost 1 base and 8 bases, in that order; junction bases with no gene match: 3. The CDR3 here is CASSQAGGGEAFF. DNA for the CDR3: TGTGCCAGCAGCCAAGCAGGGGGCGGAGAAGCTTTCTTT.

The rearrangement joins TRBV9 to TRBJ2-7, with 10 bases matching TRBD1. V shed 3 bases, J shed 8 bases, and the junction held 2 bases outside the gene matches. There are 12 residues in the CDR3. Germline assignment: CDR1 SGDLS and CDR2 YYNGEE. The CDR3 loop is CASSGQGAKQYF. In DNA, the CDR3 is TGTGCCAGCAGCGGACAGGGGGCCAAGCAGTACTTC.

This clone appeared once. The CDR3 region is CATSDSGQGKETQYF. CDR3 DNA: TGTGCCACCAGTGACTCCGGACAGGGTAAAGAGACCCAGTACTTC. The rearrangement links TRBV24-1 to TRBJ2-5; 8 nucleotides agree with TRBD1. This CDR3 has 15 residues. Trimming removed 4 bases from V and 3 bases from J; junction bases left unmatched: 6. Germline assignment: CDR1 KGHDR and CDR2 SFDVKD.

The J gene is TRBJ1-1, the V gene TRBV6-5; D is unresolved. V was cut by 6 bases and J by 9 bases, with 14 bases left in between. This CDR3 comprises 12 residues. Germline loops: CDR1 MNHEY, CDR2 SVGAGI. The CDR3 DNA reads as TGTGCCAGCAGGAAAGGAGGGCTTAAAGCTTTCTTT. Translated: CASRKGGLKAFF.

The CDR3 DNA follows: TGTGCCAGCAGCTCCGGGACTAGCGGGTTTGGGGCAGATACGCAGTATTTT. It codes for CASSSGTSGFGADTQYF. The chain combines TRBV6-4 with TRBJ2-3; 12 bases line up with TRBD2. With V trimmed by 6 bases and J by 4 bases, 11 bases remained unmatched. This CDR3 is built from 17 residues. Germline CDR1 and CDR2: MRHNA and SNTAGT.

V usage is TRBV7-2 and J usage is TRBJ2-1; 9 bases map to TRBD2. CDR3 length equals 17 residues. Germline lookup yields CDR1 SGHTA and CDR2 FQGNSA. The trim removed 5 bases at V and 6 bases at J, leaving 14 bases unmatched. This CDR3 is CASSRLRAGGMVNEQFF. DNA of the CDR3: TGTGCCAGCAGCCGTCTTAGGGCGGGAGGGATGGTCAATGAGCAGTTCTTC.

In this sample, this clone turned up a few times. J is TRBJ1-3 and V is TRBV6-5, with 8 bases fitting TRBD1. Germline values: CDR1 MNHEY, CDR2 SVGAGI. The CDR3 has 16 amino acids. V lost 2 bases and J lost 0; bases outside the gene matches: 3. The CDR3 DNA sequence: TGTGCCAGCAGTTACACAGGGGGATTCTCTGGAAACACCATATATTTT. Its translation: CASSYTGGFSGNTIYF.